This TCR beta chain was recorded in a study of blood T cells in healthy people across ages. Study-wide points: Among long-lived donors, naive CD4+ cells were more numerous and diversity higher than in aged donors.

With a J-beta primer mix and a sample-barcoded 5' primer, a second PCR ran about 7 to 11 cycles. One entry per CDR3 protein results from TCRdb running MiXCR on the 5' RACE reads. Here the sample spans more than 800,000 distinct CDR3 sequences, less than 35% being singletons. Germline CDR1 and CDR2: KGHSH and LQKENI. This CDR3 spans 15 amino acids. This clonotype was found many times. Its target is not known. One end of the junction is discordant with germline, which a read error may explain. The chain is built from TRBV18 and TRBJ1-5; tentatively, D is TRBD1 (5 bases). Sample: blood. This clonotype was sampled from a woman older than 75 in good health. The CDR3 region has the DNA TGCGCCAGCAGCCCCGGAGGGGCTGGCAATCAGCCCCAGCATTTT. Encoded protein: CASSPGGAGNQPQHF.